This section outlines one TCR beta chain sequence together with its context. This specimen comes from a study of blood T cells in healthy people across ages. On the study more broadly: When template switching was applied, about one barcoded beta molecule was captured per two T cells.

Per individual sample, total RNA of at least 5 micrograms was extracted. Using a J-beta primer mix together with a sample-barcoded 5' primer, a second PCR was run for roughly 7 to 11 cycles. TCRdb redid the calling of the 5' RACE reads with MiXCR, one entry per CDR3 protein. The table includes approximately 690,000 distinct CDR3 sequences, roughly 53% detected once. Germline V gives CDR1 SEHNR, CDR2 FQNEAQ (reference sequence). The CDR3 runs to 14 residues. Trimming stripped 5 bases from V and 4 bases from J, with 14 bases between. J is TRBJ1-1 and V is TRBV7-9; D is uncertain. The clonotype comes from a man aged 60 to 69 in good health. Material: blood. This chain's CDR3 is CASSPPLLGTEAFF. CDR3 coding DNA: TGTGCCAGCAGCCCCCCACTCCTGGGCACTGAAGCTTTCTTT.